The T cell receptor beta chain under discussion was sequenced for a study of shared clonotypes between healthy human individuals. At the level of the study: Two women and a few men aged 18 to 49 served as donors.

Trimming removed 0 bases at V and 5 bases at J, with 11 bases between. CDR1 and CDR2 from the germline V gene are ENHRY and SYGVKD. This CDR3 has 15 residues. Of note for this clone: Its antigen remains unknown.

Study-wide findings and caveats: Non-shared clonotypes showed lower generation probabilities than clonotypes common to all four donors. Rarefaction gave evidence that sorted-subset sequencing remained incomplete despite large depth.

The repertoire was sequenced with immunoSEQ multiplex PCR; TCRdb's copy has only in-frame clones and lacks some. This sample has 1.4 million or so clones; about 98.5% occur once, and the top ten carry approximately 0.4%. The chain recombines TRBV10-3 with TRBJ2-1; D possibly corresponds to TRBD1 (5 bases). This receptor was identified in a man aged 25 to 40 in good health. The specimen sequenced was naive CD4+ T cells sorted from blood. The subset here: CD45RA+ positively selected. The DNA of the CDR3 is TGTGCCATCAGTGAGTCGACCCAGGGTCACAATGAGCAGTTCTTC. Translating it yields CAISESTQGHNEQFF.